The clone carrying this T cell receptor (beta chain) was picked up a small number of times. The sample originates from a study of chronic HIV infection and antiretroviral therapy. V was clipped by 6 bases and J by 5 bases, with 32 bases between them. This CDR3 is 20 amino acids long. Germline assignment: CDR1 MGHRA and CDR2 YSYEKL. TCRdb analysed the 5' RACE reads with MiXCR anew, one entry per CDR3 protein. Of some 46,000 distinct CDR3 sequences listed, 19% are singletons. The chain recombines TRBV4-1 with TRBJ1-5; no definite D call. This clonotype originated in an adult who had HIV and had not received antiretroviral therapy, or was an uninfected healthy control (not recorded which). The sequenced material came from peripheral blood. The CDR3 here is CASSPGPWGTLLKGDQPQHF. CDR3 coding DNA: TGCGCCAGCAGTCCTGGCCCCTGGGGAACCCTTCTAAAGGGAGATCAGCCCCAGCATTTT.